The next 25 T cell receptor beta chains were all read from a single sample in a study of blood T cell repertoires in COVID-19. Data came from immunoSEQ multiplex PCR; TCRdb stores just in-frame clones and leaves some out. The table has approximately 150,000 clones, approximately 81% seen once; the top ten hold approximately 7.7%. Sequencing was carried out using PBMCs or T cells enriched from blood (not recorded which). These receptors all come from a woman between 45 and 60 years old who had recovered from COVID-19.

V and J are TRBV28 and TRBJ1-2; maybe TRBD1 (5 bases). The CDR3 is 11 residues long. The germline CDR1 and CDR2 sequences are MDHEN and SYDVKM. Trimming took 3 bases from V and 11 from J, leaving 10 bases between them. The CDR3 is CASSFGASYTF. DNA for the CDR3: TGTGCCAGCAGTTTTGGGGCAAGTTACACCTTC.

The chain couples TRBV3-1 (or the pseudogene TRBV3-2) to TRBJ2-3, with 7 bases aligning to TRBD2. V shed 4 bases, J shed 4 bases, and the junction held 5 bases outside the gene matches. This CDR3 has 14 amino acids. CDR1 LGHDT and CDR2 YNNKEL come from the germline V gene (reference sequence). The CDR3 reads CASSRGLGADTQYF. CDR3 sequence (DNA): TGTGCCAGCAGCCGCGGACTAGGGGCAGATACGCAGTATTTT.

This chain connects TRBV4-3 to TRBJ1-2; D is unresolved. Germline V gives CDR1 LGHNA, CDR2 YSLEER. V was cut by 0 bases and J by 7 bases, with 12 bases left in between. The CDR3 loop spans 14 amino acids. CDR3 coding DNA: TGCGCCAGCAGCCAAGACCGGGGAGTTGGTGGCTACACCTTC. Translation: CASSQDRGVGGYTF.

The CDR3 DNA is TGTGCCAGCAGCTCGGCAGGGGGGTACGAGCAGTACTTC. This translates into CASSSAGGYEQYF. The chain links TRBV9 to TRBJ2-7; possibly TRBD1 for D (7 bases). V gave up 4 bases and J gave up 4 bases, with 12 bases separating them. The length of the CDR3 is 13 residues. Looked up from germline, CDR1 is SGDLS and CDR2 is YYNGEE.

J is TRBJ1-6 and V is TRBV4-2; 7 nucleotides align to TRBD1. Germline trimming cut 0 bases from V and 6 bases from J; bases unmatched to any gene: 5. CDR3 length: 16 amino acids. CDR1 and CDR2 from the germline V gene are LGHNA and YNFKEQ. The CDR3 sequence is CASSQDLGTVNSPLHF. The CDR3 nucleotides are TGTGCCAGCAGCCAAGATCTAGGGACAGTTAATTCACCCCTCCACTTT.

This clone was observed a handful of times. V is TRBV6-1 and J is TRBJ1-4; D possibly corresponds to TRBD1 (5 bases). V was pared by 1 base and J by 7 bases, with 13 bases between. The CDR3 consists of 15 residues. The germline V gene has CDR1 MNHNS and CDR2 SASEGT. The CDR3 sequence is CASSEGWRGSEKLFF. In DNA, the CDR3 is TGTGCCAGCAGTGAAGGCTGGCGGGGGAGTGAAAAACTGTTTTTT.

V and J are TRBV11-3 and TRBJ2-1; the D gene is possibly TRBD1 (6 bases). The CDR3 sequence is 15 residues long. The V end lost 0 bases, the J end lost 2 bases, and 8 bases lay between the germline ends. CDR1 is SGHNT, CDR2 YENEEA, per germline. CDR3: CASSLEGGPYNEQFF. Written as DNA, the CDR3 is TGTGCCAGCAGCTTAGAAGGGGGTCCCTACAATGAGCAGTTCTTC.

The chain is built from TRBV2 and TRBJ1-6, with unresolved D. CDR3 length: 13 amino acids. V was trimmed by 7 bases and J by 7 bases, leaving 11 bases between them. The germline gives CDR1 SNHLY, CDR2 FYNNEI. The CDR3 sequence is CASKGERNSPLHF. In DNA, the CDR3 is TGTGCCAGCAAAGGAGAGAGGAATTCACCCCTCCACTTT.

This chain links TRBV19 with TRBJ1-4; TRBD1 is a possible D gene (5 bases). The CDR3 loop spans 14 amino acids. Germline CDR1 reads LNHDA; CDR2 reads SQIVND (reference sequence). Trimming removed 6 bases at V and 0 bases at J, with 8 bases between. Here the CDR3 reads CASSTTATNEKLFF. Here the CDR3 DNA reads TGTGCCAGTAGCACGACAGCAACTAATGAAAAACTGTTTTTT.

The chain is built from TRBV6-2 or TRBV6-3 and TRBJ1-3, with 8 nucleotides matching TRBD1. Per germline, CDR1 MNHEY and CDR2 SVGEGT. The V gene end was trimmed by 2 bases and the J gene end by 4 bases; junction bases not matched to a gene: 4. This CDR3 contains 15 residues. The CDR3 DNA sequence: TGTGCCAGCAGTTACGGTGGACAGGGAGGAAACACCATATATTTT. It encodes CASSYGGQGGNTIYF.

V gene TRBV6-5 combines with J gene TRBJ2-2, with 7 bases matching TRBD2. Germline loops: CDR1 MNHEY, CDR2 SVGAGI. V gave up 5 bases and J gave up 8 bases; unmatched junction bases: 8. The CDR3 spans 14 residues. The DNA for the CDR3 is TGTGCCAGCAGTCCGCAACTAGCGATAGGGGAGCTGTTTTTT. It translates to CASSPQLAIGELFF.

The V call is TRBV18, the J call TRBJ1-1, with D possibly TRBD1 on 6 matching bases. V gave up 0 bases and J gave up 5 bases, with 16 bases separating them. The CDR3 extends over 16 amino acids. CDR1 KGHSH and CDR2 LQKENI come from the germline V gene. This CDR3 is CASSPPENRGSTEAFF. The CDR3, as DNA: TGTGCCAGCTCACCACCAGAAAATAGGGGGAGTACTGAAGCTTTCTTT.

This clone has a single count. This sequence joins TRBV28 and TRBJ2-7; TRBD2 is a possible D gene (5 bases). CDR1 is MDHEN and CDR2 is SYDVKM in the germline V gene. The CDR3 extends over 12 amino acids. V was pared by 6 bases and J by 4 bases, with 10 bases between. This CDR3 reads CASSGEIYEQYF. The CDR3 nucleotides read TGTGCCAGCAGCGGGGAGATATACGAGCAGTACTTC.

The V and J genes are TRBV7-9 and TRBJ2-7; TRBD1 matches 10 bases. This CDR3 comprises 16 residues. V dropped 1 base and J dropped 2; count of bases not matched to a gene: 5. Germline V lookup: CDR1 SEHNR, CDR2 FQNEAQ (reference sequence). The CDR3 nucleotides are TGTGCCAGCAGCTTAGGCGGGACAGGGGTCCCCTACGAGCAGTACTTC. It encodes CASSLGGTGVPYEQYF.

The chain uses TRBV12-3 or TRBV12-4 and TRBJ1-5, with D uncertain. The V gene lost 2 bases and the J gene lost 16 bases, with 18 bases spanning the gap. This CDR3 spans 13 amino acids. The CDR3 bases are TGTGCCAGCAGTTTAAGCGGTGAGGGCAGTACACATTTT. Protein: CASSLSGEGSTHF.

V is TRBV10-3 and J is TRBJ1-1; possibly TRBD1 for D (5 bases). Trimming pared 4 bases from V and 2 bases from J, leaving 11 bases between. Germline values: CDR1 ENHRY, CDR2 SYGVKD. The CDR3 runs to 14 residues. The chain's CDR3 is CAISAFQGNTEAFF. CDR3 sequence (DNA): TGTGCCATCAGTGCTTTTCAGGGAAACACTGAAGCTTTCTTT.

This clone appeared a few times. This sequence joins TRBV2 and TRBJ1-3, with D unclear. Trimming left V 4 bases short and J 2 bases short, with 15 bases between. The CDR3 consists of 16 residues. The germline CDR1 and CDR2 sequences are SNHLY and FYNNEI. This chain's CDR3 is CASSARGAGAGNTIYF. CDR3 DNA sequence: TGTGCCAGCAGTGCGCGTGGAGCCGGGGCTGGAAACACCATATATTTT.

V is TRBV5-1 and J is TRBJ2-3; D gene uncertain. Trimming removed 2 bases at V and 2 bases at J, with 6 bases between. Per germline, CDR1 SGHRS and CDR2 YFSETQ. The CDR3 is made up of 13 amino acids. The chain's CDR3 is CASSFQVTDTQYF. The CDR3 DNA reads as TGCGCCAGCAGCTTCCAGGTCACAGATACGCAGTATTTT.

V gene TRBV18 combines with J gene TRBJ1-2, with a possible D match to TRBD1 (5 bases). From germline, CDR1 is KGHSH and CDR2 LQKENI. This CDR3 has 17 residues. Trimming shortened V by 2 bases and J by 2 bases, and 18 bases separated the two germline ends. Here the CDR3 DNA reads TGTGCCAGCTCACCATTTGCTATTGGAGGGGAAAACTATGGCTACACCTTC. This codes for CASSPFAIGGENYGYTF. The variable domain in full, with the rest retrieved from reference TRBV18 and TRBJ1-2, is NAGVMQNPRHLVRRRGQEARLRCSPMKGHSHVYWYRQLPEEGLKFMVYLQKENIIDESGMPKERFSAEFPKEGPSILRIQQVVRGDSAAYFCASSPFAIGGENYGYTFGSGTRLTVV.

This chain connects TRBV19 to TRBJ1-2, with D tentatively TRBD1 (5 bases). Trimming removed 5 bases at V and 6 bases at J, with 16 bases between. The CDR3 loop spans 14 amino acids. Germline CDR1 reads LNHDA; CDR2 reads SQIVND (reference sequence). The CDR3, as DNA: TGTGCCAGTAGTCAGGGAAACCCAGCGAATGGCTACACCTTC. Amino acid sequence: CASSQGNPANGYTF.

V gene TRBV14 combines with J gene TRBJ1-3; D ambiguous. Germline loops: CDR1 SGHDN, CDR2 FVKESK. Trimming stripped 4 bases from V and 1 base from J, with 5 bases between. The CDR3 is 13 residues long. CDR3 DNA: TGTGCCAGCAGCCGCACATCTGGAAACACCATATATTTT. Translated: CASSRTSGNTIYF.

The V call is TRBV2, the J call TRBJ1-2, with D tentatively TRBD1 (6 bases). With 2 bases removed from V and 4 bases from J, the gap between germline ends came to 14 bases. This CDR3 contains 15 residues. Germline V lookup: CDR1 SNHLY, CDR2 FYNNEI. The CDR3 region has the DNA TGTGCCAGCAGTGAATTGGGGGGGCGGGCCTATGGCTACACCTTC. Translation gives CASSELGGRAYGYTF.

The chain couples TRBV24-1 to TRBJ2-3; 10 nucleotides match TRBD2. The CDR3 length is 15 residues. Germline lookup yields CDR1 KGHDR and CDR2 SFDVKD. With V trimmed by 5 bases and J by 5 bases, 6 bases remained unmatched. The CDR3 bases are TGTGCCACCAGTGCAGCTAGCGGGGGCCTAGATACGCAGTATTTT. Its protein is CATSAASGGLDTQYF.

This clone turned up a few times. This CDR3 is CASSEAGTGPGYTF. In DNA, the CDR3 is TGCGCCAGCAGCGAAGCCGGGACAGGGCCCGGCTACACCTTC. This chain joins TRBV5-1 and TRBJ1-2; 9 bases map to TRBD1. The V gene end was trimmed by 4 bases and the J gene end by 8 bases; junction bases not matched to a gene: 9. The length of the CDR3 is 14 residues. Germline V gene sequence: CDR1 SGHRS, CDR2 YFSETQ.

The rearrangement links TRBV28 to TRBJ1-4; TRBD1 agrees at 7 bases. The ends lost 4 bases at V and 6 bases at J; junction bases unmatched: 5. Germline V gene data show CDR1 as MDHEN and CDR2 as SYDVKM. This CDR3 comprises 14 residues. The CDR3 region has the DNA TGTGCCAGCAGTTGGAGGGGGCCTGATGAAAAACTGTTTTTT. Translation: CASSWRGPDEKLFF.